These T cell receptor beta chains were read from a single sample in a study of cytomegalovirus exposure and HLA in healthy donors. Measured with immunoSEQ multiplex PCR; TCRdb has only the in-frame clones, and not every one. The sample contains 100,000 to 150,000 clones, under 80% of which appear only once. Material for sequencing was PBMCs. Receptors were obtained from an older woman in good health and CMV-seropositive. CDR3s leave out the opening cysteine and the closing phenylalanine or tryptophan. The order of the fields is CDR3 length, V gene, D gene, J gene, CDR3 protein. D genes are given only for firm matches.

cdr3_length: 15; v_call: TRBV23-1; d_call: .; j_call: TRBJ2-1; cdr3_aa: ASSQSRLARSYNEQF
cdr3_length: 13; v_call: TRBV10-3; d_call: TRBD1; j_call: TRBJ2-3; cdr3_aa: AISPGTASGDTQY
cdr3_length: 9; v_call: TRBV6-5; d_call: .; j_call: TRBJ1-1; cdr3_aa: ASSTNTEAF
cdr3_length: 14; v_call: TRBV6-1; d_call: .; j_call: TRBJ1-1; cdr3_aa: ASSEEVLGGSTEAF
cdr3_length: 10; v_call: TRBV11-3; d_call: .; j_call: TRBJ2-1; cdr3_aa: ASSSSDNEQF
cdr3_length: 13; v_call: TRBV6-5; d_call: .; j_call: TRBJ1-2; cdr3_aa: ASSLRSSQEYGYT
cdr3_length: 12; v_call: TRBV6-6; d_call: .; j_call: TRBJ2-2; cdr3_aa: ASSRTRNAGELF
cdr3_length: 13; v_call: TRBV27; d_call: TRBD1; j_call: TRBJ2-5; cdr3_aa: ASRPGTGPQETQY
cdr3_length: 13; v_call: TRBV6-5; d_call: .; j_call: TRBJ2-7; cdr3_aa: ASSTGLRGSYEQY
cdr3_length: 9; v_call: TRBV30; d_call: .; j_call: TRBJ2-7; cdr3_aa: AWSVTYEQY
cdr3_length: 13; v_call: TRBV19; d_call: .; j_call: TRBJ1-2; cdr3_aa: ASSKSREANYGYT
cdr3_length: 9; v_call: TRBV7-6; d_call: .; j_call: TRBJ2-5; cdr3_aa: ASSSQETQY
cdr3_length: 11; v_call: TRBV30; d_call: .; j_call: TRBJ1-2; cdr3_aa: AWSQSGGIGYT
cdr3_length: 13; v_call: TRBV28; d_call: TRBD1; j_call: TRBJ2-7; cdr3_aa: ASSGGTGRSGEQY
cdr3_length: 10; v_call: TRBV5-4; d_call: .; j_call: TRBJ2-7; cdr3_aa: ASSSFRGEQY
cdr3_length: 14; v_call: TRBV15; d_call: .; j_call: TRBJ2-1; cdr3_aa: ATSRALGRIYNEQF
cdr3_length: 12; v_call: TRBV6-1; d_call: .; j_call: TRBJ2-1; cdr3_aa: ASSWTATYNEQF
cdr3_length: 10; v_call: TRBV2; d_call: .; j_call: TRBJ2-7; cdr3_aa: ASSRGSYEQY
cdr3_length: 17; v_call: TRBV9; d_call: TRBD1; j_call: TRBJ2-1; cdr3_aa: ASSGGTGGVDSSYNEQF
cdr3_length: 10; v_call: TRBV18; d_call: .; j_call: TRBJ2-2; cdr3_aa: ASFIPTGELF
cdr3_length: 14; v_call: TRBV2; d_call: TRBD1; j_call: TRBJ1-2; cdr3_aa: ASSDFLGQGKYGYT
cdr3_length: 11; v_call: TRBV5-6; d_call: .; j_call: TRBJ2-7; cdr3_aa: ASSMDISYEQY
cdr3_length: 13; v_call: TRBV28; d_call: .; j_call: TRBJ1-5; cdr3_aa: ASSSAGGSRQPQH
cdr3_length: 12; v_call: TRBV5-5; d_call: TRBD1; j_call: TRBJ2-2; cdr3_aa: ASRPGQGTGELF
cdr3_length: 12; v_call: TRBV15; d_call: .; j_call: TRBJ1-3; cdr3_aa: ATSPAGVGNTIY
cdr3_length: 13; v_call: TRBV5-8; d_call: TRBD1; j_call: TRBJ2-3; cdr3_aa: ASSNRDRVSDTQY
cdr3_length: 13; v_call: TRBV7-9; d_call: .; j_call: TRBJ2-7; cdr3_aa: ASSTFSAPYNEQY
cdr3_length: 17; v_call: TRBV4-1; d_call: .; j_call: TRBJ2-1; cdr3_aa: ASSRIGGVGPKIYNEQF
cdr3_length: 13; v_call: TRBV27; d_call: TRBD2; j_call: TRBJ2-1; cdr3_aa: ASSFRLAGGNEQF
cdr3_length: 13; v_call: TRBV5-6; d_call: .; j_call: TRBJ2-1; cdr3_aa: ASSPQGRPPNEQF
cdr3_length: 13; v_call: TRBV7-7; d_call: .; j_call: TRBJ2-2; cdr3_aa: ASSFSRGDTGELF
cdr3_length: 13; v_call: TRBV6-5; d_call: .; j_call: TRBJ2-1; cdr3_aa: ASSYSLGGLNEQF
cdr3_length: 10; v_call: TRBV7-2; d_call: .; j_call: TRBJ1-1; cdr3_aa: ASSPRGTEAF
cdr3_length: 15; v_call: TRBV30; d_call: TRBD2; j_call: TRBJ2-7; cdr3_aa: AWSVPSQRGGSYEQY
cdr3_length: 12; v_call: TRBV5-1; d_call: .; j_call: TRBJ2-1; cdr3_aa: ASSLDRVANEQF
cdr3_length: 15; v_call: TRBV7-3; d_call: TRBD1; j_call: TRBJ1-2; cdr3_aa: ASSLTSQTGQGDGYT
cdr3_length: 15; v_call: TRBV5-1; d_call: .; j_call: TRBJ1-1; cdr3_aa: ASSLEVGGRRDTEAF
cdr3_length: 11; v_call: TRBV5-4; d_call: .; j_call: TRBJ2-1; cdr3_aa: ASSPPGGNEQF
cdr3_length: 14; v_call: TRBV27; d_call: .; j_call: TRBJ1-6; cdr3_aa: ASSLLQGTNNSPLH
cdr3_length: 12; v_call: TRBV7-6; d_call: .; j_call: TRBJ1-2; cdr3_aa: ASSFPTGFDGYT
cdr3_length: 10; v_call: TRBV6-6; d_call: .; j_call: TRBJ2-7; cdr3_aa: ASSYRLYEQY
cdr3_length: 14; v_call: TRBV25-1; d_call: TRBD1; j_call: TRBJ1-2; cdr3_aa: ASSEFSGTGVYGYT
cdr3_length: 13; v_call: TRBV7-2; d_call: TRBD2; j_call: TRBJ2-3; cdr3_aa: ASSLSGGREDTQY
cdr3_length: 12; v_call: TRBV2; d_call: .; j_call: TRBJ2-2; cdr3_aa: ASSEWVQTGELF
cdr3_length: 13; v_call: TRBV2; d_call: .; j_call: TRBJ1-5; cdr3_aa: ASSQLEASNQPQH
cdr3_length: 14; v_call: TRBV7-9; d_call: TRBD1; j_call: TRBJ1-2; cdr3_aa: ASSRGQGTFNYGYT
cdr3_length: 14; v_call: TRBV7-3; d_call: .; j_call: TRBJ2-1; cdr3_aa: ASSLTRSGGVNEQF
cdr3_length: 14; v_call: TRBV28; d_call: TRBD1; j_call: TRBJ2-1; cdr3_aa: ASSVTGGLGYNEQF
cdr3_length: 14; v_call: TRBV6-6; d_call: .; j_call: TRBJ1-4; cdr3_aa: ASTTTRVGTNEKLF
cdr3_length: 10; v_call: TRBV5-1; d_call: .; j_call: TRBJ2-1; cdr3_aa: ASSIETGEQF
cdr3_length: 12; v_call: TRBV5-1; d_call: TRBD1; j_call: TRBJ1-1; cdr3_aa: ASSPPGQGSEAF
cdr3_length: 11; v_call: TRBV6-6; d_call: TRBD2; j_call: TRBJ2-7; cdr3_aa: ASRMAGGYEQY
cdr3_length: 14; v_call: TRBV19; d_call: TRBD2; j_call: TRBJ2-7; cdr3_aa: ASSPGLARNSGEQY
cdr3_length: 15; v_call: TRBV19; d_call: .; j_call: TRBJ1-2; cdr3_aa: ASSTVISAGLVLGYT
cdr3_length: 11; v_call: TRBV4-1; d_call: .; j_call: TRBJ1-2; cdr3_aa: ASSQAGNYGYT
cdr3_length: 15; v_call: TRBV27; d_call: TRBD2; j_call: TRBJ2-5; cdr3_aa: ASSTSGTSGGAETQY
cdr3_length: 10; v_call: TRBV11-3; d_call: .; j_call: TRBJ2-5; cdr3_aa: ASSPGGGTQY
cdr3_length: 11; v_call: TRBV7-2; d_call: TRBD2; j_call: TRBJ2-1; cdr3_aa: ASSWDYYNEQF
cdr3_length: 12; v_call: TRBV6-1; d_call: TRBD2; j_call: TRBJ2-3; cdr3_aa: ASTGLALTDTQY
cdr3_length: 14; v_call: TRBV28; d_call: TRBD1; j_call: TRBJ2-5; cdr3_aa: ASSSSGQGYQETQY